This TCR beta chain was sequenced for a study of T cell responses to AZD1222 COVID-19 vaccine. Study-level results: Repertoires were collected only later (after the peak T cell response had occurred).

Germline CDR1 reads SGHAT; CDR2 reads FQNNGV. V shed 4 bases and J 6 bases; nucleotides not matched to a gene: 8. This CDR3 has 16 residues. Comment on this clone: Its antigen is undetermined.

Second-dose recipients at about 4 or about 12 weeks were treated as one pooled group. The data were produced by immunoSEQ multiplex PCR, yet TCRdb's version contains in-frame clones alone and is incomplete. The profile shows about 130,000 clones, over 80% of them singletons. This material consisted of peripheral blood, taken 28 days after the second AZD1222 dose. The chain couples TRBV11-2 to TRBJ2-1, with 11 bases identical to TRBD2. The TCR comes from an adult who received the AZD1222 COVID-19 vaccine. CDR3 amino acids: CASSSIAGGPANEQFF. The CDR3 coding sequence is TGTGCCAGCAGCTCCATAGCGGGAGGGCCCGCCAATGAGCAGTTCTTC.